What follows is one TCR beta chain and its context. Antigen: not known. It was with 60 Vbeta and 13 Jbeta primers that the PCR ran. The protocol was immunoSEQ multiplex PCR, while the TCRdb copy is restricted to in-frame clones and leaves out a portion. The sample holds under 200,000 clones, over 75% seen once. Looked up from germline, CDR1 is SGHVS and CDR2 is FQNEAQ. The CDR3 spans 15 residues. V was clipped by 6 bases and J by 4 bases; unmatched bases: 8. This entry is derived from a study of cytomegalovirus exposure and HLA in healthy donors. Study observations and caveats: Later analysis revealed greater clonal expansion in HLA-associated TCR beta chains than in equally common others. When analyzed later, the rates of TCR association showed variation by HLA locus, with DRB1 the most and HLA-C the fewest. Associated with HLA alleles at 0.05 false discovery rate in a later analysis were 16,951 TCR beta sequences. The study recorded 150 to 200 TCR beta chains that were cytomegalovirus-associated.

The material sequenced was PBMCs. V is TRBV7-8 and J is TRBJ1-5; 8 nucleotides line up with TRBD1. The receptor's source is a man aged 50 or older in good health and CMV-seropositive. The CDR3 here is CASSLGQGRNQPQHF. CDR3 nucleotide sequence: TGTGCCAGCAGTCTAGGACAGGGAAGGAATCAGCCCCAGCATTTT. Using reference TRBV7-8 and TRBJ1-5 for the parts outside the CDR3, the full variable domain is GAGVSQSPRYKVAKRGQDVALRCDPISGHVSLFWYQQALGQGPEFLTYFQNEAQLDKSGLPSDRFFAERPEGSVSTLKIQRTQQEDSAVYLCASSLGQGRNQPQHFGDGTRLSIL.